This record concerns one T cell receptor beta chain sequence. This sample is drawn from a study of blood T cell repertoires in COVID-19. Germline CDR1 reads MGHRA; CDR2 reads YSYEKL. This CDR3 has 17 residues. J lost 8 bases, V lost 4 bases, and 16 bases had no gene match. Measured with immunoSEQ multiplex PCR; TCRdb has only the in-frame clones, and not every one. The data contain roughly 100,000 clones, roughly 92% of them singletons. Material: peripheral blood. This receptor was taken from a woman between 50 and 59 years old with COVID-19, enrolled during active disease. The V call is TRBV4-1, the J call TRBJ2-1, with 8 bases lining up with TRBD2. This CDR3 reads CASSRLLLAAFGDEQFF. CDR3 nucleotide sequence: TGCGCCAGCAGCCGCCTATTACTAGCGGCGTTCGGGGATGAGCAGTTCTTC.